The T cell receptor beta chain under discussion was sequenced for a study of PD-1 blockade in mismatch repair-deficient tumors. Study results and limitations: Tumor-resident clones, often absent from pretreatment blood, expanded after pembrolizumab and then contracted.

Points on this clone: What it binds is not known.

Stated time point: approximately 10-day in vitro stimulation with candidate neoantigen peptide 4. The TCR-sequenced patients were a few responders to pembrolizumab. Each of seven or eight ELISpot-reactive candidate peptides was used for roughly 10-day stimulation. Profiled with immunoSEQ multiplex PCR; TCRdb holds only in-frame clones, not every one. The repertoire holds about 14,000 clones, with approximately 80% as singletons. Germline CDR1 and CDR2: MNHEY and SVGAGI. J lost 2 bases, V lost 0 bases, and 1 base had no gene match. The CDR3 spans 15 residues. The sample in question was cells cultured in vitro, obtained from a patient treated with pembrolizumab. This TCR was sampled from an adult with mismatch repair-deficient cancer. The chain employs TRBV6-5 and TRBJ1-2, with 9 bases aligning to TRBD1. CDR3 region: CASSYSGTGNYGYTF. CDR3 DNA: TGTGCCAGCAGTTACTCCGGGACAGGGAACTATGGCTACACCTTC.